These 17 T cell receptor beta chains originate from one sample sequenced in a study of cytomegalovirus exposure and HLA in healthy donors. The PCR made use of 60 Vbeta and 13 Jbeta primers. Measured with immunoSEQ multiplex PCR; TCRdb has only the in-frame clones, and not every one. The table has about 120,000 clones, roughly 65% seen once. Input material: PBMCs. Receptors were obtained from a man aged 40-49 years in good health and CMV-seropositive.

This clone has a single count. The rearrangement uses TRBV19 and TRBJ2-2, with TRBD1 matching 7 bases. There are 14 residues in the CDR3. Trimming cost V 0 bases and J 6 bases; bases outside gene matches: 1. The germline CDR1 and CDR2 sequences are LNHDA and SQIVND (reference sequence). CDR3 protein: CASSIEGGSGELFF. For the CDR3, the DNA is TGTGCCAGTAGTATAGAAGGGGGCTCCGGGGAGCTGTTTTTT.

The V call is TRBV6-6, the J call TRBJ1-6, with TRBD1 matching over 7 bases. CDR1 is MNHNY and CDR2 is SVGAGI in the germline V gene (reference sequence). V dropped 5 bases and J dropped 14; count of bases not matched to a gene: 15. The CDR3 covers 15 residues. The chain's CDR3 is CASSLSRGIDGTLHF. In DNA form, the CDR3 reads TGTGCCAGCAGTCTATCCAGGGGGATTGACGGCACCCTCCACTTT.

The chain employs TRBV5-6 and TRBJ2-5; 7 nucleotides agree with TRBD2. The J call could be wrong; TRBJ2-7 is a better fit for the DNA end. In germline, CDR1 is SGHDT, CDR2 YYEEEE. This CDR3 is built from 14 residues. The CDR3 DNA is TGTGCCAGCAGCTTGAGGCGGGAGTACTACGAGCAGTACTTC. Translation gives CASSLRREYYEQYF.

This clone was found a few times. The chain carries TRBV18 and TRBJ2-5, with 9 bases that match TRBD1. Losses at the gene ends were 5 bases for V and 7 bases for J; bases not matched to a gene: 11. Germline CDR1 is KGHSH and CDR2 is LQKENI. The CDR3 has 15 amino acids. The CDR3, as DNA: TGTGCCAGCTCAGCACGGACAGGGGTTTCAGGGACCCAGTACTTC. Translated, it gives CASSARTGVSGTQYF. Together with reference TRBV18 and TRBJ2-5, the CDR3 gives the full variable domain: NAGVMQNPRHLVRRRGQEARLRCSPMKGHSHVYWYRQLPEEGLKFMVYLQKENIIDESGMPKERFSAEFPKEGPSILRIQQVVRGDSAAYFCASSARTGVSGTQYFGPGTRLLVL.

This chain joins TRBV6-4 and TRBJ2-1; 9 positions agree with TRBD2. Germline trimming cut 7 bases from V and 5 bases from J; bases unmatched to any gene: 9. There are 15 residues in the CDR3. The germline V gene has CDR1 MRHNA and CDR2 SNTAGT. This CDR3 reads CASISAGGSNNEQFF. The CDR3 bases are TGTGCCAGCATATCAGCGGGGGGTAGTAACAATGAGCAGTTCTTC.

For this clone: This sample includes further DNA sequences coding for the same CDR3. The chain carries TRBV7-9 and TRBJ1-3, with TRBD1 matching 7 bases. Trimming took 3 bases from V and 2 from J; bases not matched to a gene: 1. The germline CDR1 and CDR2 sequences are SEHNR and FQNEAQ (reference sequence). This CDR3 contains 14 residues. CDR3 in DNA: TGTGCCAGCAGCTTCCAGGGGGCTGGAAACACCATATATTTT. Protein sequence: CASSFQGAGNTIYF. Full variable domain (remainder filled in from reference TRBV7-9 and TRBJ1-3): DTGVSQNPRHKITKRGQNVTFRCDPISEHNRLYWYRQTLGQGPEFLTYFQNEAQLEKSRLLSDRFSAERPKGSFSTLEIQRTEQGDSAMYLCASSFQGAGNTIYFGEGSWLTVV.

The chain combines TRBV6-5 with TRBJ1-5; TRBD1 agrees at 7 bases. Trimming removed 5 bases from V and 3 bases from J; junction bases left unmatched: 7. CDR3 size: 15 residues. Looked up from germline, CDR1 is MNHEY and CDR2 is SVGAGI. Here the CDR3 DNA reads TGTGCCAGCAGTAGCCTACAGGGGATCAATCAGCCCCAGCATTTT. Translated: CASSSLQGINQPQHF.

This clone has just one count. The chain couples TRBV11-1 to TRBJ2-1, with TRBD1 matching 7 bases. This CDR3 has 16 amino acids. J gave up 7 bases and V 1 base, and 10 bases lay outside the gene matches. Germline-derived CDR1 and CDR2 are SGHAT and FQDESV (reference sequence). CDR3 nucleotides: TGTGCCAGCAGCTTAGTAAGGGGGCTGTCCGAGAATGAGCAGTTCTTC. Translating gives CASSLVRGLSENEQFF.

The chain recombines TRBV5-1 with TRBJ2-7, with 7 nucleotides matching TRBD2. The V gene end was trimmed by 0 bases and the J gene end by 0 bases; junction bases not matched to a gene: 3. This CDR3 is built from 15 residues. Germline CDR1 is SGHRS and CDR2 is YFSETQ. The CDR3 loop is CASSLAGTTSYEQYF. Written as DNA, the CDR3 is TGCGCCAGCAGCTTGGCTGGGACTACCTCCTACGAGCAGTACTTC.

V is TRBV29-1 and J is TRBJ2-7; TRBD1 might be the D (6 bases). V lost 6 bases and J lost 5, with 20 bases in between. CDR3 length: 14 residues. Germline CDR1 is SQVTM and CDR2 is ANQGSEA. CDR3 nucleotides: TGCAGCGTCGGACGACAGGTACAAGCCCACGAGCAGTACTTC. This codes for CSVGRQVQAHEQYF.

CDR3 DNA: TGTGCCAGCAGTTCGACAGGGGGCTCCTACGAGCAGTACTTC. This translates into CASSSTGGSYEQYF. The V and J genes are TRBV28 and TRBJ2-7, with 9 bases matching TRBD1. CDR3 length: 14 residues. Germline assignment: CDR1 MDHEN and CDR2 SYDVKM. V trimming: 4 bases; J trimming: 0 bases; junction bases outside the gene matches: 1.

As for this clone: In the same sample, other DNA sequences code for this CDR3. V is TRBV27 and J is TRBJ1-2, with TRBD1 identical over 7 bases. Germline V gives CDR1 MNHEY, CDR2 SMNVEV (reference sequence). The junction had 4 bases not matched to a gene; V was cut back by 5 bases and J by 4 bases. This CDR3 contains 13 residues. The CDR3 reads CASSLQGSYGYTF. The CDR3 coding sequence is TGTGCCAGCAGTCTACAGGGGTCCTATGGCTACACCTTC.

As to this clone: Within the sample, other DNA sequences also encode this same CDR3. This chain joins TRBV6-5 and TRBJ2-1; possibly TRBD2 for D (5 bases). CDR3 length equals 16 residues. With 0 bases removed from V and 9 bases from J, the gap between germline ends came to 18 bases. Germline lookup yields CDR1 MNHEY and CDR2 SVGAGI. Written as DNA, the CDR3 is TGTGCCAGCAGTTACTCGAGGGCCCTACCAGATTCTGAGCAGTTCTTC. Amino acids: CASSYSRALPDSEQFF.

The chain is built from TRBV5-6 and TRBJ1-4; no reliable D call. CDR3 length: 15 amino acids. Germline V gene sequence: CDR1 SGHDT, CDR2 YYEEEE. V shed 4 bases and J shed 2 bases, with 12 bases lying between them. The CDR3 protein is CASSLALSTNEKLFF. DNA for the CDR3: TGTGCCAGCAGCCTGGCCCTATCTACTAATGAAAAACTGTTTTTT. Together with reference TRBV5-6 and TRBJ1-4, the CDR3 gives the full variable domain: DAGVTQSPTHLIKTRGQQVTLRCSPKSGHDTVSWYQQALGQGPQFIFQYYEEEERQRGNFPDRFSGHQFPNYSSELNVNALLLGDSALYLCASSLALSTNEKLFFGSGTQLSVL.

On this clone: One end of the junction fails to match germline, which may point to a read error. CDR3 in DNA: TGTGCTAGCAGCTTATACCAACATGGCGAGACCCAGTACTTC. Translated: CASSLYQHGETQYF. The gene calls are TRBV7-7 and TRBJ2-5; unclear D gene. The CDR3 loop spans 14 amino acids. Germline CDR1 SSHAT, CDR2 FNYEAQ (reference sequence).

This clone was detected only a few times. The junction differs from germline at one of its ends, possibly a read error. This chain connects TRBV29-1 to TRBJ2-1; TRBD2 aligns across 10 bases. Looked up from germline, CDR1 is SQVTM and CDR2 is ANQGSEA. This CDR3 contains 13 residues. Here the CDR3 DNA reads TGCAGCGTTGAGGGCGAAGCGGGGGGGGAGCGGTTCTTC. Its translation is CSVEGEAGGERFF.

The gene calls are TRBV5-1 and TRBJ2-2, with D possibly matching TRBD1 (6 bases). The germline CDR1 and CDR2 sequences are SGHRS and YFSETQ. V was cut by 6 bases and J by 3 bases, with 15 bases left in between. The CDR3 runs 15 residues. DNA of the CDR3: TGCGCCAGCACCCAGGACAGTCCAGACACCGGGGAGCTGTTTTTT. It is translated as CASTQDSPDTGELFF.